The 22 T cell receptor beta chains below come from one sample, sequenced in a study of blood T cell repertoires in COVID-19. The method was immunoSEQ multiplex PCR; TCRdb's version includes in-frame clones alone and lacks a portion of them. Among 150,000 to 200,000 clones, 65% to 85% were seen once, and the ten largest hold roughly a sixth. Sequences were obtained from peripheral blood. The receptors were gathered from a man in his sixties with active or convalescent COVID-19.

The gene calls are TRBV29-1 and TRBJ1-3, with a possible D match to TRBD1 (6 bases). V was trimmed by 5 bases and J by 7 bases, leaving 12 bases between them. The V gene's germline CDR1 is SQVTM and CDR2 ANQGSEA. The CDR3 spans 12 residues. The CDR3 reads CSVSGADNTIYF. The CDR3 nucleotides read TGCAGCGTTTCAGGGGCAGACAACACCATATATTTT.

A few counts support this clone. V usage is TRBV18 and J usage is TRBJ2-7, with 11 nucleotides matching TRBD2. This CDR3 has 17 residues. After removal of 0 bases from V and 6 bases from J, the junction contained 10 bases not matched to a gene. Germline CDR1 and CDR2: KGHSH and LQKENI. CDR3 nucleotide sequence: TGTGCCAGCTCACCACCGAATTCGCCTAGCGGGAGGCTCGAGCAGTACTTC. Translation gives CASSPPNSPSGRLEQYF.

This chain joins TRBV4-1 and TRBJ1-2, with 10 nucleotides matching TRBD1. Germline V CDR1 and CDR2: MGHRA, YSYEKL. V shed 4 bases and J 8 bases; nucleotides not matched to a gene: 4. This CDR3 comprises 13 residues. The CDR3 spells CASSLGTGEGYTF. CDR3 coding DNA: TGCGCCAGCAGCCTAGGGACAGGGGAAGGCTACACCTTC.

The chain joins TRBV5-4 to TRBJ1-3; D might be TRBD1 (6 bases). The CDR3 is 15 amino acids. Between the trimmed V and J ends, which lost 3 bases and 0 bases, there was a span of 10 bases. Germline loops: CDR1 SGHNT, CDR2 YYREEE (reference sequence). The CDR3 loop is CASSSGAFSGNTIYF. DNA of the CDR3: TGTGCCAGCAGCTCAGGGGCCTTCTCTGGAAACACCATATATTTT.

The V gene is TRBV2, the J gene TRBJ2-5; D perhaps matches TRBD2 (6 bases). CDR1 is SNHLY, CDR2 FYNNEI, per germline. This CDR3 comprises 13 residues. With 5 bases removed from V and 5 bases from J, the gap between germline ends came to 12 bases. The CDR3 is CASSLEAGETQYF. DNA for the CDR3: TGTGCCAGCAGTCTCGAGGCGGGGGAGACCCAGTACTTC.

This chain uses TRBV9 with TRBJ1-6, with 8 bases aligning to TRBD1. Germline V CDR1 and CDR2: SGDLS, YYNGEE. The CDR3 covers 15 residues. V gave up 4 bases and J gave up 7 bases; unmatched junction bases: 7. CDR3 nucleotides: TGTGCCAGCAGCCCCCGGACAGGGAGGAATTCACCCCTCCACTTT. It codes for CASSPRTGRNSPLHF.

This clone was observed once. The CDR3 sequence is CASSGEAGPNNEQFF. As DNA, the CDR3 is TGTGCCAGCAGTGGGGAGGCGGGACCCAACAATGAGCAGTTCTTC. V gene TRBV6-4 combines with J gene TRBJ2-1, with D perhaps matching TRBD2 (6 bases). This CDR3 contains 15 residues. Germline CDR1 and CDR2: MRHNA and SNTAGT. V was pared by 4 bases and J by 5 bases, with 15 bases between.

The chain is built from TRBV5-1 and TRBJ2-7, with TRBD1 identical over 7 bases. The CDR3 has 16 residues. The germline gives CDR1 SGHRS, CDR2 YFSETQ. The trim removed 0 bases at V and 4 bases at J, leaving 10 bases unmatched. CDR3 protein: CASSLGGVGGRYEQYF. The CDR3 DNA reads as TGCGCCAGCAGCTTGGGTGGGGTAGGGGGCCGTTACGAGCAGTACTTC.

The sample holds many counts of this clone. This rearrangement joins TRBV27 to TRBJ2-7; no firm D call. V shed 2 bases and J shed 5 bases, with 10 bases lying between them. This CDR3 contains 13 residues. Germline CDR1 and CDR2: MNHEY and SMNVEV (reference sequence). The CDR3 reads CASSLGQLNEQYF. As DNA, the CDR3 is TGTGCCAGCAGTTTAGGGCAGCTCAACGAGCAGTACTTC.

The chain recombines TRBV6-2 or TRBV6-3 with TRBJ2-7, with D tentatively TRBD1 (5 bases). There are 17 residues in the CDR3. Trimming cost V 0 bases and J 1 base, with 16 bases left between them. CDR1 is MNHEY, CDR2 SVGEGT, per germline. CDR3 amino acids: CASSYSVGRVSSYEQYF. Here the CDR3 DNA reads TGTGCCAGCAGTTACTCGGTTGGCAGGGTGAGTTCCTACGAGCAGTACTTC.

The chain couples TRBV6-5 to TRBJ2-5; 9 bases line up with TRBD1. The CDR3 runs 15 residues. CDR1 and CDR2 from the germline V gene are MNHEY and SVGAGI. V was pared by 2 bases and J by 7 bases, with 8 bases of the junction left unmatched. The CDR3: CASSYAKQGAGTQYF. The CDR3 DNA follows: TGTGCCAGCAGTTACGCAAAACAGGGGGCGGGGACCCAGTACTTC.

In its sample, this clone was seen many times. The gene calls are TRBV19 and TRBJ2-7, with TRBD1 as a possible D gene (7 bases). CDR1 and CDR2 from the germline V gene are LNHDA and SQIVND (reference sequence). This CDR3 has 15 amino acids. V lost 4 bases and J 6 bases, leaving 19 bases between the germline ends. The CDR3 region is CASSKEMEGAGEQYF. CDR3 in DNA: TGTGCCAGTAGTAAGGAAATGGAGGGGGCGGGCGAGCAGTACTTC.

The J gene is TRBJ1-1, the V gene TRBV7-2; no clear D gene. The CDR3 loop spans 14 amino acids. Germline CDR1 is SGHTA and CDR2 is FQGNSA. Trimming pared 4 bases from V and 5 bases from J, leaving 14 bases between. CDR3 nucleotides: TGTGCCAGCAGCTCTTGGGCCCTTGGGACTGAAGCTTTCTTT. This encodes CASSSWALGTEAFF.

V and J are TRBV11-1 and TRBJ1-2, with D unclear. V was pared by 4 bases and J by 7 bases, with 10 bases between. This CDR3 spans 12 amino acids. Germline V gene data show CDR1 as SGHAT and CDR2 as FQDESV (reference sequence). The CDR3 reads CASSSLGIGYTF. The CDR3 nucleotides are TGTGCCAGCAGCTCACTCGGGATTGGCTACACCTTC.

The chain recombines TRBV5-4 with TRBJ1-2, with D maybe TRBD1 (6 bases). CDR1 is SGHNT, CDR2 YYREEE, per germline (reference sequence). The V end was cut by 2 bases, the J end by 11 bases, with 16 bases between. The CDR3 consists of 13 residues. This CDR3 reads CASSLSPRGGYTF. CDR3 sequence (DNA): TGTGCCAGCAGCTTATCTCCTCGAGGGGGATACACCTTC.

V and J are TRBV7-3 and TRBJ2-2; a weak D match, TRBD1 (6 bases). Per germline, CDR1 SGHTA and CDR2 FQGTGA. The CDR3 contains 15 residues. V lost 8 bases and J lost 0, with 13 bases in between. Here the CDR3 reads CASGSDSANTGELFF. The CDR3 bases are TGTGCCAGCGGATCGGACAGCGCGAACACCGGGGAGCTGTTTTTT.

The genes are TRBV12-2 and TRBJ2-3; TRBD1 reflects the table's D call only, with no check against the DNA. TRBV12-2 corresponds to a pseudogene. CDR3 length equals 16 residues. In DNA, the CDR3 is TGTGCAAGTCGCTACCGGGACACGTACTACACAGATACGCAGTATTTT. It is translated as CASRYRDTYYTDTQYF.

This clone is a singleton in its sample. J is TRBJ2-2 and V is TRBV18, with D maybe TRBD1 (5 bases). V lost 2 bases to trimming and J lost 4 bases, with 8 bases between them. The CDR3 is 14 residues long. Germline V gives CDR1 KGHSH, CDR2 LQKENI. CDR3 protein: CASSPLQGTGELFF. The CDR3 bases are TGTGCCAGCTCACCATTGCAGGGCACCGGGGAGCTGTTTTTT.

The chain couples TRBV6-4 to TRBJ1-2; 7 bases align to TRBD1. V shed 2 bases, J shed 3 bases, and the junction held 0 bases outside the gene matches. Germline V gene lookup returns CDR1 MRHNA and CDR2 SNTAGT. CDR3 length: 13 amino acids. The CDR3 sequence: CASSDRGHYGYTF. CDR3 bases: TGTGCCAGCAGTGACAGGGGGCACTATGGCTACACCTTC.

The V call is TRBV14, the J call TRBJ1-4; weak D call: TRBD1 (5 bases). Trimming removed 2 bases at V and 12 bases at J, with 13 bases between. This CDR3 region has 13 residues. Germline V gives CDR1 SGHDN, CDR2 FVKESK. Here the CDR3 reads CASSQWGMGQLFF. The CDR3 DNA reads as TGTGCCAGCAGCCAATGGGGAATGGGGCAACTGTTTTTT.

The gene calls are TRBV5-1 and TRBJ2-2; 7 bases align to TRBD1. Germline V gene data show CDR1 as SGHRS and CDR2 as YFSETQ. Losses at the gene ends were 4 bases for V and 3 bases for J; bases not matched to a gene: 9. The CDR3 runs 16 residues. The CDR3 region has the DNA TGCGCCAGCAGCGCCCTACAGGGGTCGGACACCGGGGAGCTGTTTTTT. It specifies CASSALQGSDTGELFF.

The chain is built from TRBV11-3 and TRBJ2-1; 12 nucleotides agree with TRBD2. V shed 0 bases and J 9 bases; nucleotides not matched to a gene: 18. The CDR3 totals 20 residues. Germline V gene lookup returns CDR1 SGHNT and CDR2 YENEEA. In DNA form, the CDR3 reads TGTGCCAGCAGCTTAGATGCGCGACTAGCGGGAGCCGGATTCAGGAGTGAGCAGTTCTTC. Translation: CASSLDARLAGAGFRSEQFF.